This T cell receptor (beta chain) emerged from a study of blood T cell repertoires in COVID-19. The overall study: Whether acute or convalescent, the COVID-19 samples came from the United States, Italy and Spain. T cells, B-cell-depleted T cells, or PBMCs provided the cDNA or gDNA that served as material.

Original processing methods: Amplification of reference gene primers provided the estimated nucleated cell counts. This table comes from immunoSEQ multiplex PCR, and its TCRdb copy is limited to in-frame clones, with some not included. The V and J calls and clone size come from that table; D and trimming were worked out from the DNA. This sample has around 85,000 clones; 87% occur once, and the top ten carry more than 4.5%. In germline, CDR1 is SGHTA, CDR2 FQGNSA. V trimming: 5 bases; J trimming: 4 bases; junction bases outside the gene matches: 7. The CDR3 contains 14 residues. This receptor was obtained from a man between 60 and 75 years old with acute or convalescent COVID-19. This rearrangement joins TRBV7-2 to TRBJ1-2; 7 nucleotides line up with TRBD1. Sequencing input: peripheral blood. The chain's CDR3 is CASSRGQAVYGYTF. The CDR3 coding sequence is TGTGCCAGCAGCCGCGGACAGGCCGTCTATGGCTACACCTTC.